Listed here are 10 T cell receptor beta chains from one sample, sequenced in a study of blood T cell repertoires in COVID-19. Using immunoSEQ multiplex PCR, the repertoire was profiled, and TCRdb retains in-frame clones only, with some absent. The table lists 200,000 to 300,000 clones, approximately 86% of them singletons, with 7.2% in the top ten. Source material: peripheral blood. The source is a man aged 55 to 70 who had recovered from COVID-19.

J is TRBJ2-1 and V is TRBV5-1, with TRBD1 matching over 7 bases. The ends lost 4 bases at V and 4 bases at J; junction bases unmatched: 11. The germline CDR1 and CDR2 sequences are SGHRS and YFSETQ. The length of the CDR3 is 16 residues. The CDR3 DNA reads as TGCGCCAGCAGCGGGACAGACCCGTACTTTTACAATGAGCAGTTCTTC. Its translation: CASSGTDPYFYNEQFF.

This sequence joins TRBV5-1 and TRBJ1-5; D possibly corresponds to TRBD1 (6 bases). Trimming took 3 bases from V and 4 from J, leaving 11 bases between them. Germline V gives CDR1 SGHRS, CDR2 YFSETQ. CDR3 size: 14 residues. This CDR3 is CASSSGGPNQPQHF. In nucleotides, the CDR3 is TGCGCCAGCAGCTCGGGGGGGCCAAATCAGCCCCAGCATTTT.

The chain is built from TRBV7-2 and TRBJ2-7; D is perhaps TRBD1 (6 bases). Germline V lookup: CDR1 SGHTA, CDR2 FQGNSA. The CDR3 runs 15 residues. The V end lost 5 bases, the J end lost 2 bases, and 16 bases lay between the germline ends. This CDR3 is CASSVQGTPTYEQYV. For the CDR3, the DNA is TGTGCCAGCAGCGTCCAAGGGACACCGACCTACGAGCAGTACGTC.

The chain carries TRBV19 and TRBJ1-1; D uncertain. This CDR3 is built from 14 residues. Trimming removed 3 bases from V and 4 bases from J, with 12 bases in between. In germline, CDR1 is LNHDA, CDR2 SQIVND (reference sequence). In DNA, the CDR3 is TGTGCCAGTAGTATGAGCGGGCGCGGCACTGAAGCTTTCTTT. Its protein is CASSMSGRGTEAFF.

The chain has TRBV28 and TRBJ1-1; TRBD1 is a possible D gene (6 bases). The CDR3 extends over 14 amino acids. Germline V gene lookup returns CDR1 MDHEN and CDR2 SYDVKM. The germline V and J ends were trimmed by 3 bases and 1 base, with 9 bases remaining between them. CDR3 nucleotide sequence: TGTGCCAGCAGTTTTGGGACAAAGAACACTGAAGCTTTCTTT. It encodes CASSFGTKNTEAFF. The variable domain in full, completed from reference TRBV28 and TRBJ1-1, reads DVKVTQSSRYLVKRTGEKVFLECVQDMDHENMFWYRQDPGLGLRLIYFSYDVKMKEKGDIPEGYSVSREKKERFSLILESASTNQTSMYLCASSFGTKNTEAFFGQGTRLTVV.

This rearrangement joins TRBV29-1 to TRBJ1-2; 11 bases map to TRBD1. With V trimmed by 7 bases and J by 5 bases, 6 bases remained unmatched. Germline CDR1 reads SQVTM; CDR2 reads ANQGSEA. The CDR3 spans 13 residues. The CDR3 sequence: CSGGQGARYGYTF. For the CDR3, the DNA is TGCAGCGGTGGACAGGGGGCGCGATATGGCTACACCTTC.

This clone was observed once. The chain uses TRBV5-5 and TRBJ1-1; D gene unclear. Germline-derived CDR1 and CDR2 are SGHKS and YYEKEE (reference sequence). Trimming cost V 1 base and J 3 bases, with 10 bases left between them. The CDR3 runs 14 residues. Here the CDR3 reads CASSLSTVDTEAFF. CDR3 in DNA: TGTGCCAGCAGCTTGTCAACGGTAGACACTGAAGCTTTCTTT.

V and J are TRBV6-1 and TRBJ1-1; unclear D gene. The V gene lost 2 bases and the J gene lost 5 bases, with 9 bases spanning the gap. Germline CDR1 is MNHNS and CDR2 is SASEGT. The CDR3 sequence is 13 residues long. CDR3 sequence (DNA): TGTGCCAGCAGTGAACAAATGAGGACTGAAGCTTTCTTT. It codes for CASSEQMRTEAFF.

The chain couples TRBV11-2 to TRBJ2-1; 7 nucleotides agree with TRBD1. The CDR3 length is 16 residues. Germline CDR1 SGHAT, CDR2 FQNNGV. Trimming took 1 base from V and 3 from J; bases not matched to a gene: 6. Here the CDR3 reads CASSLVGRGNYNEQFF. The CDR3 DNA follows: TGTGCCAGCAGCTTAGTGGGCAGGGGGAACTACAATGAGCAGTTCTTC.

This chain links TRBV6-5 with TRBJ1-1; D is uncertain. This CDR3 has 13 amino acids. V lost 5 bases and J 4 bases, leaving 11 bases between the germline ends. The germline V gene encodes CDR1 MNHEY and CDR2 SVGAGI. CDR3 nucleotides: TGTGCCAGCAGTCAGGAGGTCGGCACTGAAGCTTTCTTT. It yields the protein CASSQEVGTEAFF.